This T cell receptor (beta chain) was found in a study of Graves' ophthalmopathy and Graves' hyperthyroidism. Study-wide points: Discrimination between ophthalmopathy and stable hyperthyroidism by a 13-signature model showed about 89% sensitivity and 75% to 84% specificity.

Researchers took RNA transcripts and amplified TCR beta CDR3 regions from them. Second-round multiplex PCR came after a first-round RT-PCR that employed HTBI primers. A single record per CDR3 protein comes from TCRdb applying MiXCR to the multiplex PCR reads. The data show fewer than 250,000 distinct CDR3 sequences, roughly 27% seen once. CDR3 length equals 15 residues. Looked up from germline, CDR1 is GTSNPN and CDR2 is SVGIG (reference sequence). Trimming took off 2 bases at V and 0 bases at J, with 13 bases between the two ends. This clonotype appeared many times. Its antigen is still unknown. The study excluded patients with other autoimmune diseases, uncontrolled infections, pregnancy or lactation. Fresh peripheral blood (approximately 10 ml) yielded the PBMCs.

The gene calls are TRBV30 and TRBJ1-1; tentative D call: TRBD1 (5 bases). The sequenced sample consisted of peripheral blood. This TCR came from a man aged 45-60 years with Graves' ophthalmopathy. The CDR3 loop reads CAWSKRQLMNTEAFF. The CDR3 bases are TGTGCCTGGAGTAAAAGACAGCTCATGAACACTGAAGCTTTCTTT.